This entry is about one T cell receptor beta chain. In this sample, this clonotype turned up a few times. Its antigen remains unidentified. The input lacks base qualities; no much larger clone sits a single base away. The sample originates from a study of blood T cells in healthy people across ages (dated by TCRdb to between 2014 and 2016). In the study overall: In model experiments, roughly one uniquely barcoded TCR beta cDNA molecule per two T cells was captured by template switching. The study measured age-related changes in TCR beta repertoire diversity using deep sequencing normalized with unique cDNA molecular identifiers. The study analyzed two additional independent replicas of 1 million unique cDNA reads from the same blood draw for two donors, one aged 18 to 30 and one aged 80 or older. The donors were divided into four age groups: young (average around 17 years), middle-aged (under 40), aged (under 70) and long-lived (roughly 82). The paper as a whole reports these results and caveats: The percentage of naive T cells measured by flow cytometry correlated strongly with observed TCR beta diversity. The CMV infection status of donors was not known, potentially confounding age-related changes in expanded clonotypes. Compared with the aged group, more naive CD4+ T cells, fewer expanded clones and increased TCR diversity were shown by the long-lived group, suggesting age selection. As age increased, observed TCR beta diversity per million T cells dropped in a roughly linear way, and a significant reduction was already evident by age approximately 40. Estimates of total diversity from one million sequenced T cells were regarded as lower bounds and underestimates. Conclusive comparison of naive and antigen-experienced compartments was prevented by the profiling of bulk unsorted PBMCs.

Libraries were made using 5' RACE. Sequencing was carried out with an Illumina HiSeq 2500. A second PCR of roughly 6 to 11 cycles was run with a J-beta primer mix and a sample-barcoded 5' primer. A template-switch 5' adaptor carrying 12 random nucleotides introduced a unique molecular identifier onto each TCR beta cDNA molecule. At least 2.5 million CDR3-containing paired-end reads were obtained from each sample. The Mint cDNA synthesis kit, primed by a TRBC-specific oligonucleotide, was used to synthesize first-strand cDNA from all RNA. Following uracil-DNA glycosylase treatment, a first 18-cycle PCR with universal primers M1SS and BC2_uni_R was performed on all cDNA. The source study handled its data this way. For normalization, 1 million high-quality reads, each with a distinct molecular identifier, were randomly selected from each sample. Reads sharing molecular identifiers were discarded rather than binned into consensus sequences. MiTCR, set to a Q25 quality threshold and the strictest error-elimination algorithm, was used for CDR3 identification, clonotype clustering and error correction. Lower-bound total TCR beta diversity was estimated with a nonparametric unseen species model using Euler transformation. TCRdb reworked the public reads: Q25 trimming with fastp, MiXCR clone assembly, productive beta chains retained. Identical CDR3 proteins give one entry, which carries the most common genes and DNA. The V and J calls and clone size come from TCRdb's table, not from the authors' own analysis. This sample has around 1,000,000 distinct CDR3 sequences in its table, and 25% of those were observed once. Jointly, the top ten make up less than 0.85% of the sample.

Taken from the germline V gene, the CDR1 and CDR2 loops are MDHEN and SYDVKM. Including the terminal cysteine and phenylalanine, the CDR3 comprises 14 residues. Of the read, only the CDR3 DNA is kept; its 42 bases are in frame from base 1. Unmatched junction bases come to 9, with V trimmed by 11 bases and J by 1 base. The 35 to 40 donors, aged about 6 to 95 years, were systemically healthy Caucasian individuals from Russia. Approximately 11 milliliters of peripheral blood were drawn from each donor into EDTA-treated Vacutainer tubes. Ficoll-Paque density-gradient centrifugation was used to isolate PBMCs, with at least 7 million per sample. Total RNA, at least 6 micrograms per sample, was extracted from PBMCs with Trizol reagent. Naive CD45RAhigh/CD27high T cell percentages were measured by flow cytometry on a PBMC aliquot from every donor. This sample was shared with a second study, whose subject was T cells of mothers and their children. The second study also describes: Nine systemically healthy Caucasian individuals, comprising three mothers and their six children, were included as donors. cDNA synthesis used all of the extracted RNA, with around 1.6 ug of RNA in each 15 ul reaction. Sample barcodes and 2-4 random nucleotides were added via the M1S primer in the second PCR. Each mother yielded over 9 million TCR beta CDR3 reads and each child some 3 million reads. Thymic selection shapes the output of TCR recombination in a similar way in related and unrelated pairs, and inherited differences have a minor effect. Normalized repertoire overlap in related mother-child pairs was always slightly higher than in unrelated mother-child pairs, but the difference was never significant. No persistent microchimeric T cell clones were detected, at a sensitivity of about 100 clones per million clonotypes. The study used deep NGS to compare TCR beta repertoires of mothers and children, seeking features distinguishing related mother-child pairs from unrelated individuals. Mothers averaged about 40 +/- 4 years of age and children averaged around 11 +/- 4 years. After adapters were ligated using NEBNext reagents, the libraries underwent 100+100 nt paired-end sequencing on an Illumina HiSeq 2000. To prevent cross-contamination, the mother and child libraries were prepared a month apart and were sequenced in separate runs. For each donor, between about 450,000 and 2,300,000 distinct TCR beta clonotypes were identified. Naive TCR beta clonotypes were estimated from low-frequency clonotypes matched to each donor's FACS-determined naive share, without sorting.

Sequencing was carried out using blood. The TCR sequence derives from a girl aged 2 to 9 in good health. The receptor chain draws on TRBV28 and TRBJ1-1; TRBD1 matches 8 bases in the middle. The CDR3 protein sequence reads: CAGHLGTGNTEAFF. Read as DNA, the sequence is TGTGCCGGCCACCTAGGGACAGGGAACACTGAAGCTTTCTTT.